At least ten counts were recorded for the clone carrying this T cell receptor beta chain. What it binds is not known. The entry originates in a study of T cell repertoires in cytomegalovirus infection. The CDR3 is made up of 15 amino acids. Unmatched junction bases numbered 5, after V lost 6 bases and J lost 1 base. The germline CDR1 and CDR2 sequences are SGHTA and FQGNSA. TCRdb reprocessed the reads via MiXCR and lists one record per CDR3 protein. This sample yields some 480,000 distinct CDR3 sequences, of which 30% to 35% are seen a single time; about a sixth belongs to the top ten. The TCR sequence derives from a human donor in good health (CMV status not recorded). Some clones in this sample may be carry-over from other donors' samples. The sample was cultured PBMCs, taken from culture after CMV antigen stimulation. This chain joins TRBV7-2 and TRBJ2-3; 9 positions agree with TRBD2. The CDR3 DNA sequence: TGTGCCAGCAGAAAGATAGCGGGAGGCACAGATACGCAGTATTTT. This codes for CASRKIAGGTDTQYF.